The T cell receptor (beta chain) under discussion was sequenced for a study of blood T cell repertoires in COVID-19. For the study at large: PBMCs, B-cell-depleted T cells, or T cells provided the cDNA or gDNA that made up the material.

As originally analysed: Estimation of nucleated cell counts was performed using reference gene primer amplification. Profiled with immunoSEQ multiplex PCR; TCRdb holds only in-frame clones, not every one. The DNA gave D and trimming, while V, J and clone size come from that table. The table lists a few hundred thousand clones, roughly 85% of them singletons. Trimming removed 2 bases at V and 3 bases at J, with 11 bases between. The CDR3 has 15 residues. CDR1 SGHVS and CDR2 FQNEAQ come from the germline V gene. Adults between roughly 18 and 89 years of age took part from about two dozen US areas. Two negative PCRs, clearance, or symptom resolution had been documented for recovered Cohort 3 donors.

The chain combines TRBV7-8 with TRBJ1-5, with D possibly matching TRBD1 (6 bases). This TCR was recovered from a woman under 40 who had recovered from COVID-19. The sample taken for sequencing was PBMCs or T cells enriched from blood (not recorded which). CDR3 sequence reads: CASSLLRDINQPQHF. The CDR3 DNA follows: TGTGCCAGCAGCTTATTGAGGGACATCAATCAGCCCCAGCATTTT.